These T cell receptor beta chains were read from a single sample in a study of synovial regulatory T cells in juvenile arthritis. Only in-frame clones appear in the TCRdb table, and some are missing; sequencing was by immunoSEQ multiplex PCR. This sample's clone table lists about 10,000 clones. The specimen sequenced was Treg cells from blood. These receptors all come from a donor younger than 30 with juvenile idiopathic arthritis. CDR3s include the opening cysteine and the closing phenylalanine or tryptophan.

J gene: TRBJ1-1
V gene: TRBV7-8
CDR3 length: 16
CDR3 protein: CASSRRRDRAGTEAFF

J gene: TRBJ1-2
V gene: TRBV5-1
CDR3 length: 12
CDR3 protein: CASSSAEAGYTF

J gene: TRBJ2-5
V gene: TRBV18
CDR3 length: 15
CDR3 protein: CASSPPSATQETQYF

J gene: TRBJ2-7
V gene: TRBV5-6
CDR3 length: 18
CDR3 protein: CASSLIFWAGRGSYEQYF

J gene: TRBJ2-5
V gene: TRBV19
CDR3 length: 12
CDR3 protein: CASSIAGGTQYF

J gene: TRBJ2-7
V gene: TRBV12-5
CDR3 length: 18
CDR3 protein: CASGLVFWGQESSYEQYF

J gene: TRBJ1-4
V gene: TRBV11-2
CDR3 length: 13
CDR3 protein: CASSWDLTGVLFF

J gene: TRBJ2-7
V gene: TRBV4-1
CDR3 length: 16
CDR3 protein: CASSPRGGTGKNEQYF

J gene: TRBJ2-7
V gene: TRBV11-2
CDR3 length: 15
CDR3 protein: CASSLSGLAGGEQYF

J gene: TRBJ2-1
V gene: TRBV18
CDR3 length: 19
CDR3 protein: CASSPPGLAGKIGYNEQFF

J gene: TRBJ2-3
V gene: TRBV11-3
CDR3 length: 14
CDR3 protein: CASSGTGRTDTQYF

J gene: TRBJ2-7
V gene: TRBV19
CDR3 length: 14
CDR3 protein: CASSMYRGEDEQYF

J gene: TRBJ2-2
V gene: TRBV7-9
CDR3 length: 16
CDR3 protein: CASIPRGFPSAGELFF

J gene: TRBJ1-2
V gene: TRBV5-6
CDR3 length: 15
CDR3 protein: CASSRIQPGGYGYTF

J gene: TRBJ2-1
V gene: TRBV11-3
CDR3 length: 17
CDR3 protein: CASSQSLHGGSYNEQFF

J gene: TRBJ1-3
V gene: TRBV6-1
CDR3 length: 14
CDR3 protein: CASSAQGPGNTIYF

J gene: TRBJ1-1
V gene: TRBV7-9
CDR3 length: 14
CDR3 protein: CASSPDRGHTEAFF

J gene: TRBJ1-2
V gene: TRBV7-8
CDR3 length: 15
CDR3 protein: CASSFLGGRNYGYTF

J gene: TRBJ1-1
V gene: TRBV19
CDR3 length: 16
CDR3 protein: CASSIDLARSNTEAFF

J gene: TRBJ1-2
V gene: TRBV7-9
CDR3 length: 14
CDR3 protein: CASSSTILVYGYTF

J gene: TRBJ1-1
V gene: TRBV11-3
CDR3 length: 14
CDR3 protein: CASSPTNRATEAFF

J gene: TRBJ1-6
V gene: TRBV10-1
CDR3 length: 15
CDR3 protein: CASSDDGIAFSPLHF

J gene: TRBJ1-5
V gene: TRBV6-1
CDR3 length: 13
CDR3 protein: CASSGMGAQPQHF

J gene: TRBJ2-2
V gene: TRBV6-1
CDR3 length: 14
CDR3 protein: CASSEAQGRWELFF

J gene: TRBJ2-1
V gene: TRBV12-5
CDR3 length: 14
CDR3 protein: CASGLVSRAYEQFF

J gene: TRBJ2-5
V gene: TRBV5-4
CDR3 length: 16
CDR3 protein: CASSLGRAAHQETQYF